Listed here are 17 T cell receptor beta chains from one sample, sequenced in a study of low-dose radiotherapy and immunotherapy resistance in tumors. Described time point: after trial treatment. As to treatment: LDRT plus nivolumab, ipilimumab, low-dose cyclophosphamide and aspirin (RACIN trial). Over roughly 20 PCR cycles, TCRs were amplified from a constant-region primer and V-primer adapter. One entry per CDR3 protein results from TCRdb running MiXCR on the reads. The sample shows approximately 52,000 distinct CDR3 sequences, approximately 35% of them seen only once. The sequencing used PBMCs, collected after low-dose radiotherapy plus immunotherapy. The receptors were gathered from a male donor with rectosigmoid adenocarcinoma.

Comments on this clonotype: Given a far larger clone just one base away, this is likely a sequencing read error. This chain links TRBV25-1 with TRBJ2-7; the D gene could be TRBD1 or TRBD2 (5 bases each). V was clipped by 5 bases and J by 3 bases, with 20 bases between them. This CDR3 has 16 amino acids. Germline values: CDR1 MGHDK, CDR2 SYGVNS. The CDR3 DNA sequence: TGTGCCAGCAGTTTATCTGCCGGGGCTAGTATCTACGAGCAGTACTTC. Translation: CASSLSAGASIYEQYF.

This clonotype was detected only once. V usage is TRBV14 and J usage is TRBJ1-5; D remains ambiguous. The CDR3 has 13 amino acids. Looked up from germline, CDR1 is SGHDN and CDR2 is FVKESK. V lost 2 bases, J lost 4 bases, and 6 bases lay in between. In DNA, the CDR3 is TGTGCCAGCAGCCAATCGTGGAATCAGCCCCAGCATTTT. Encoded protein: CASSQSWNQPQHF. The full variable domain, its missing parts supplied by reference TRBV14 and TRBJ1-5, is EAGVTQFPSHSVIEKGQTVTLRCDPISGHDNLYWYRRVMGKEIKFLLHFVKESKQDESGMPNNRFLAERTGGTYSTLKVQPAELEDSGVYFCASSQSWNQPQHFGDGTRLSIL.

With respect to this clonotype: With a far larger clone one base away, a read error is the likely cause. Here the CDR3 DNA reads TGTGCCAGCAGCTTAGACTTAGCCAAAAACATTCAGTCCTTC. Amino acid sequence: CASSLDLAKNIQSF. The rearrangement joins TRBV5-8 to TRBJ2-4; D is unclear. The CDR3 totals 14 residues. Germline V lookup: CDR1 SGHTS, CDR2 YDEGEE.

Worth noting for this clonotype: A far larger clone is one base from this, pointing to a likely read error. This chain uses TRBV5-1 with TRBJ2-7, with TRBD1 matching over 7 bases. V gave up 2 bases and J gave up 7 bases; unmatched junction bases: 12. CDR3 size: 15 residues. Germline V gene sequence: CDR1 SGHRS, CDR2 YFSETQ. Here the CDR3 DNA reads TGCGCCAGCAGCTTAACAGGGGATCGCTACAATGAGCAGTACTTC. Translated: CASSLTGDRYNEQYF.

In this sample, this clonotype turned up many times. The V call is TRBV4-3, the J call TRBJ2-2; tentatively, D is TRBD1 or TRBD2 (5 bases each). Germline values: CDR1 LGHNA, CDR2 YSLEER. Trimming cost V 0 bases and J 7 bases, with 15 bases left between them. The CDR3 has 16 amino acids. DNA for the CDR3: TGCGCCAGCAGCCAAGATCGGGACCTCTGGAGCGGGGAGCTGTTTTTT. It translates to CASSQDRDLWSGELFF.

This clonotype was recorded many times. The V and J genes are TRBV28 and TRBJ1-4; no reliable D call. This CDR3 comprises 13 residues. Trimming removed 4 bases from V and 8 bases from J, with 11 bases in between. CDR1 MDHEN and CDR2 SYDVKM come from the germline V gene. CDR3 nucleotides: TGTGCCAGCAGTTCTGGAATCGTCGAAAAACTGTTTTTT. The encoded protein is CASSSGIVEKLFF.

The table lists this clonotype with many counts. The chain combines TRBV28 with TRBJ2-5, with D possibly being TRBD1 or TRBD2 (6 bases each). The CDR3 sequence is 14 residues long. V was clipped by 4 bases and J by 5 bases, with 14 bases between them. The germline V gene encodes CDR1 MDHEN and CDR2 SYDVKM. The CDR3 protein is CASSSPQGRETQYF. CDR3 coding DNA: TGTGCCAGCAGTTCACCTCAGGGGAGGGAGACCCAGTACTTC.

This clonotype occurred a few times. The rearrangement links TRBV21-1 to TRBJ2-7; TRBD2 is taken as the D call from the table, unchecked against the DNA. TRBV21-1 is assigned pseudogene status. This CDR3 is built from 18 residues. The CDR3 bases are TGTGCCAGCAGCAAACGCCCTTCGCCGGGACTAGCTCAGAACGAGCAGTACTTC. Residues: CASSKRPSPGLAQNEQYF.

The chain links TRBV2 to TRBJ1-2; 7 bases fit TRBD1. Germline-derived CDR1 and CDR2 are SNHLY and FYNNEI. The trim removed 6 bases at V and 8 bases at J, leaving 12 bases unmatched. The length of the CDR3 is 14 residues. CDR3 region: CASRNIGQAWGYTF. CDR3 DNA sequence: TGTGCCAGCAGAAACATCGGACAGGCTTGGGGCTACACCTTC.

V usage is TRBV20-1 and J usage is TRBJ1-1; the D gene is possibly TRBD1 (6 bases). Germline V gene sequence: CDR1 DFQATT, CDR2 SNEGSKA (reference sequence). The CDR3 sequence is 13 residues long. V lost 7 bases and J lost 4, with 16 bases in between. CDR3 bases: TGCAGTGTTAAGACAGGTTTGCGCACTGAAGCTTTCTTT. As protein: CSVKTGLRTEAFF.

The chain couples TRBV7-2 to TRBJ1-5; a possible D gene is TRBD1 (5 bases). The CDR3 has 14 amino acids. Germline CDR1 and CDR2: SGHTA and FQGNSA. The V end lost 0 bases, the J end lost 6 bases, and 9 bases lay between the germline ends. The CDR3 protein is CASSLAGGVQPQHF. CDR3 nucleotides: TGTGCCAGCAGCTTAGCGGGAGGGGTTCAGCCCCAGCATTTT.

The rearrangement uses TRBV5-4 and TRBJ2-3; TRBD2 matches at 11 bases. The CDR3 runs to 15 residues. The trim removed 4 bases at V and 2 bases at J, leaving 3 bases unmatched. Per germline, CDR1 SGHNT and CDR2 YYREEE (reference sequence). CDR3 coding DNA: TGTGCCAGCAGCCTGACTAGCGGGATCACAGATACGCAGTATTTT. It is translated as CASSLTSGITDTQYF. Complete variable domain (other parts from reference TRBV5-4 and TRBJ2-3): ETGVTQSPTHLIKTRGQQVTLRCSSQSGHNTVSWYQQALGQGPQFIFQYYREEENGRGNFPPRFSGLQFPNYSSELNVNALELDDSALYLCASSLTSGITDTQYFGPGTRLTVL.

The sample holds a few counts of this clonotype. The rearrangement uses TRBV25-1 and TRBJ1-3; 7 nucleotides match TRBD1. J gave up 0 bases and V 2 bases, and 4 bases lay outside the gene matches. This CDR3 spans 16 amino acids. The germline CDR1 and CDR2 sequences are MGHDK and SYGVNS. The CDR3 sequence: CASSEPGTVSGNTIYF. The CDR3 DNA is TGTGCCAGCAGTGAACCGGGGACAGTCTCTGGAAACACCATATATTTT. Supplemented by reference TRBV25-1 and TRBJ1-3, the full variable domain reads EADIYQTPRYLVIGTGKKITLECSQTMGHDKMYWYQQDPGMELHLIHYSYGVNSTEKGDLSSESTVSRIRTEHFPLTLESARPSHTSQYLCASSEPGTVSGNTIYFGEGSWLTVV.

This clonotype showed up many times. The chain carries TRBV6-6 and TRBJ2-2; possibly TRBD1 or TRBD2 for D (5 bases each). Looked up from germline, CDR1 is MNHNY and CDR2 is SVGAGI (reference sequence). The CDR3 loop spans 14 amino acids. Trimming removed 6 bases at V and 3 bases at J, with 11 bases between. CDR3 DNA sequence: TGTGCCAGCAGCTGGGACGGATACACCGGGGAGCTGTTTTTT. Its translation: CASSWDGYTGELFF.

Many counts were recorded for this clonotype. CDR3 sequence: CASSEGKGNTIYF. The CDR3 coding sequence is TGTGCCAGCAGTGAGGGTAAAGGAAACACCATATATTTT. The rearrangement joins TRBV25-1 to TRBJ1-3, with unresolved D. V was trimmed by 3 bases and J by 4 bases, leaving 7 bases between them. Germline loops: CDR1 MGHDK, CDR2 SYGVNS. The CDR3 sequence is 13 residues long. Full variable domain (remainder filled in from reference TRBV25-1 and TRBJ1-3): EADIYQTPRYLVIGTGKKITLECSQTMGHDKMYWYQQDPGMELHLIHYSYGVNSTEKGDLSSESTVSRIRTEHFPLTLESARPSHTSQYLCASSEGKGNTIYFGEGSWLTVV.

This clonotype has a count of ten or more. The chain carries TRBV11-2 and TRBJ2-7; D uncertain. CDR3 size: 14 residues. CDR1 is SGHAT, CDR2 FQNNGV, per germline. The V gene lost 1 base and the J gene lost 2 bases, with 9 bases spanning the gap. The CDR3 DNA reads as TGTGCCAGCAGCTTAGTAGCAGGAACCTACGAGCAGTACTTC. Protein: CASSLVAGTYEQYF.

By proportion, this clonotype is medium-sized. The chain links TRBV28 to TRBJ2-7; D not resolved. V was pared by 4 bases and J by 2 bases, with 9 bases between. This CDR3 is 13 amino acids long. In germline, CDR1 is MDHEN, CDR2 SYDVKM. The CDR3, as DNA: TGTGCCAGCAGTTCCCACGGCCCCTACGAGCAGTACTTC. It translates to CASSSHGPYEQYF.